The 21 T cell receptor beta chains presented below share a single source sample, sequenced in a study of shared clonotypes between healthy human individuals. TCRdb's copy holds only in-frame clones and misses some; the assay was immunoSEQ multiplex PCR. The sample lists around 1.1 million clones; approximately 78% were seen once. The source material was memory CD4+ T cells from PBMCs. Subset of the sample: CD45RA-negative fraction. These TCRs come from a man younger than 35 in good health. Some clones in this sample may be carry-over from other donors' samples.

This chain links TRBV5-1 with TRBJ2-2, with 12 bases lining up with TRBD1. Trimming at V came to 4 bases and at J to 7 bases, leaving 8 bases not matched to a gene. The CDR3 is 16 amino acids. The germline V gene encodes CDR1 SGHRS and CDR2 YFSETQ. This CDR3 reads CASSRGQGARDGELFF. DNA of the CDR3: TGCGCCAGCAGCAGGGGACAGGGGGCGCGGGACGGGGAGCTGTTTTTT.

J is TRBJ2-1 and V is TRBV2; D gene uncertain. V was pared by 4 bases and J by 1 base, with 5 bases between. This CDR3 spans 13 amino acids. Germline assignment: CDR1 SNHLY and CDR2 FYNNEI. CDR3 in DNA: TGTGCCAGCAGTGGATTTTCCTACAATGAGCAGTTCTTC. This sequence encodes CASSGFSYNEQFF.

This clone was observed many times. Different DNA sequences within this sample yield the same CDR3. J is TRBJ2-3 and V is TRBV9; 9 nucleotides match TRBD1. The CDR3 sequence is 15 residues long. Germline assignment: CDR1 SGDLS and CDR2 YYNGEE. The V and J ends lost 3 bases and 1 base, in that order; junction bases with no gene match: 3. The CDR3 DNA follows: TGTGCCAGCAGCGGAACAGGGGGCGGCACAGATACGCAGTATTTT. This translates into CASSGTGGGTDTQYF. The complete variable domain, with remaining parts taken from reference TRBV9 and TRBJ2-3, reads DSGVTQTPKHLITATGQRVTLRCSPRSGDLSVYWYQQSLDQGLQFLIQYYNGEERAKGNILERFSAQQFPDLHSELNLSSLELGDSALYFCASSGTGGGTDTQYFGPGTRLTVL.

The V and J genes are TRBV10-1 and TRBJ1-5; possibly TRBD1 for D (5 bases). The CDR3 covers 12 residues. Trimming took off 3 bases at V and 8 bases at J, with 8 bases between the two ends. From germline, CDR1 is WNHNN and CDR2 SYGVQD (reference sequence). CDR3 in DNA: TGCGCCAGCAGTGATCCAGGGAAGCCCCAGCATTTT. Its protein product is CASSDPGKPQHF.

The sample holds many counts of this clone. CDR3 sequence reads: CASSDGRQGNTGELFF. The CDR3 region has the DNA TGTGCCAGCAGTGACGGAAGACAGGGAAACACCGGGGAGCTGTTTTTT. This rearrangement joins TRBV6-4 to TRBJ2-2, with 7 bases matching TRBD1. V lost 2 bases and J lost 2; bases outside the gene matches: 5. Looked up from germline, CDR1 is MRHNA and CDR2 is SNTAGT. CDR3 length: 16 residues.

The chain links TRBV5-4 to TRBJ1-2; 7 bases align to TRBD1. The J segment lost 5 bases and the V segment lost 4 bases, leaving 8 bases of the junction unmatched. CDR3 length: 14 amino acids. The germline CDR1 and CDR2 sequences are SGHNT and YYREEE (reference sequence). CDR3 protein: CASSQDRVRYGYTF. DNA of the CDR3: TGTGCCAGCAGCCAAGACAGGGTTCGTTATGGCTACACCTTC.

The chain recombines TRBV5-5 with TRBJ1-1; D ambiguous. CDR1 SGHKS and CDR2 YYEKEE come from the germline V gene (reference sequence). This CDR3 region has 13 residues. The V end was cut by 2 bases, the J end by 1 base, with 6 bases between. CDR3 in amino acids: CASSFSTNTEAFF. Written as DNA, the CDR3 is TGTGCCAGCAGCTTTTCCACGAACACTGAAGCTTTCTTT.

The chain links TRBV5-4 to TRBJ2-7; D is possibly TRBD1 or TRBD2 (7 bases each). The germline gives CDR1 SGHNT, CDR2 YYREEE (reference sequence). V lost 6 bases to trimming and J lost 2 bases, with 18 bases between them. There are 15 residues in the CDR3. The CDR3 sequence: CASTQGGGRTYEQYF. The CDR3 DNA reads as TGTGCCAGCACCCAGGGAGGGGGCCGAACCTACGAGCAGTACTTC.

CDR3 in amino acids: CASSLAAGLAGTSTDTQYF. In nucleotides, the CDR3 is TGCGCCAGCAGCTTGGCAGCGGGACTAGCGGGTACTAGCACAGATACGCAGTATTTT. The rearrangement uses TRBV5-1 and TRBJ2-3, with 12 bases that match TRBD2. This CDR3 contains 19 residues. Germline V gene data show CDR1 as SGHRS and CDR2 as YFSETQ. V dropped 0 bases and J dropped 0; count of bases not matched to a gene: 8.

V usage is TRBV10-2 and J usage is TRBJ1-1; TRBD1 agrees at 7 bases. CDR1 and CDR2 from the germline V gene are WSHSY and SAAADI. This CDR3 comprises 18 residues. V shed 0 bases, J shed 0 bases, and the junction held 10 bases outside the gene matches. The CDR3 nucleotides are TGCGCCAGCAGTGAGTCGACTGCGACAGGGTCTATGAACACTGAAGCTTTCTTT. It specifies CASSESTATGSMNTEAFF.

Concerning this clone itself: A much larger clone lies one base from this, so it may be a read error. Other DNA sequences within the sample encode an identical CDR3. CDR3 region: CASSLGQTYEQYF. Written as DNA, the CDR3 is TGTGCCAGCAGCTTGGGACAGACCTACGAGCAGTACTTC. The chain employs TRBV11-3 and TRBJ2-7; 7 bases fit TRBD1. Germline-derived CDR1 and CDR2 are SGHNT and YENEEA. This CDR3 comprises 13 residues. After removal of 3 bases from V and 2 bases from J, the junction contained 1 base not matched to a gene.

The chain carries TRBV5-1 and TRBJ2-5, with D possibly TRBD2 on 5 matching bases. Looked up from germline, CDR1 is SGHRS and CDR2 is YFSETQ. With 1 base removed from V and 4 bases from J, the gap between germline ends came to 8 bases. The CDR3 extends over 13 amino acids. CDR3 protein: CASSLQSGETQYF. The CDR3 DNA reads as TGCGCCAGCAGCTTGCAAAGCGGAGAGACCCAGTACTTC.

On this clone itself: A much more abundant neighbour one base away suggests this may be a read error. The chain employs TRBV4-3 and TRBJ2-2; 9 bases are shared with TRBD2. CDR3 length: 16 residues. Germline lookup yields CDR1 LGHNA and CDR2 YSLEER. V was pared by 1 base and J by 3 bases, with 3 bases of the junction left unmatched. The CDR3 region has the DNA TGCGCCAGCAGCCAAGTGGGCGGGAGGGACACCGGGGAGCTGTTTTTT. Its protein product is CASSQVGGRDTGELFF.

The chain is built from TRBV21-1 and TRBJ1-5; TRBD1 was called by the table and not checked on the DNA. TRBV21-1 is a known pseudogene. The CDR3 runs to 17 residues. The CDR3 DNA is TGTGCCAGCAGCAAAGCTCAGGGGAGATATAGCAATCAGCCCCAGCATTTT. Residues: CASSKAQGRYSNQPQHF.

The chain joins TRBV12-2 to TRBJ2-7; the table's D call of TRBD2 was not tested on the DNA. TRBV12-2 is designated a pseudogene. The CDR3 loop spans 12 amino acids. In DNA form, the CDR3 reads TGTGCAAGTCGGTCAACGGCCTACGAGCAGTACTTC. Encoded protein: CASRSTAYEQYF.

This clone was found once. This chain uses TRBV7-9 with TRBJ2-1; TRBD1 aligns across 7 bases. J gave up 10 bases and V 5 bases, and 14 bases lay outside the gene matches. Germline lookup yields CDR1 SEHNR and CDR2 FQNEAQ (reference sequence). The CDR3 has 15 amino acids. The CDR3 protein is CASSPIGTALREQFF. CDR3 coding DNA: TGTGCCAGCAGCCCCATTGGGACAGCCCTCCGAGAGCAGTTCTTC. Full variable domain (outside the CDR3, taken from reference TRBV7-9 and TRBJ2-1): DTGVSQNPRHKITKRGQNVTFRCDPISEHNRLYWYRQTLGQGPEFLTYFQNEAQLEKSRLLSDRFSAERPKGSFSTLEIQRTEQGDSAMYLCASSPIGTALREQFFGPGTRLTVL.

The V and J genes are TRBV27 and TRBJ2-7, with TRBD2 matching 7 bases. CDR1 MNHEY and CDR2 SMNVEV come from the germline V gene (reference sequence). This CDR3 spans 15 amino acids. V lost 4 bases and J lost 6; bases outside the gene matches: 12. CDR3 nucleotides: TGTGCCAGCAGTTCAAGAGTGGGAGGGCCTCTCGAGCAGTACTTC. Translated: CASSSRVGGPLEQYF.

On this clone: This may come from a read error, since a much larger clone is one base off. The CDR3 loop is CAWSGGRGSYERYF. The CDR3 DNA reads TGTGCCTGGAGTGGCGGGAGGGGCTCCTACGAGCGGTACTTC. This chain connects TRBV30 to TRBJ2-7, with TRBD2 matching 9 bases. CDR1 GTSNPN and CDR2 SVGIG come from the germline V gene (reference sequence). This CDR3 contains 14 residues.

V gene TRBV4-1 combines with J gene TRBJ1-1, with TRBD1 as a possible D gene (5 bases). The CDR3 has 17 amino acids. Trimming shortened V by 7 bases and J by 4 bases, and 25 bases separated the two germline ends. Germline V gives CDR1 MGHRA, CDR2 YSYEKL. The CDR3 protein is CASTPAANIAGITEAFF. The CDR3 DNA follows: TGCGCCAGCACGCCAGCAGCCAATATCGCAGGGATCACTGAAGCTTTCTTT.

This clone showed up just a few times. V usage is TRBV4-1 and J usage is TRBJ2-5; no firm D call. The V end lost 1 base, the J end lost 2 bases, and 8 bases lay between the germline ends. The CDR3 contains 14 residues. The germline V gene has CDR1 MGHRA and CDR2 YSYEKL. CDR3 bases: TGCGCCAGCAGCCAAGTGGGCAGTCAAGAGACCCAGTACTTC. Amino acid sequence: CASSQVGSQETQYF.

The gene calls are TRBV27 and TRBJ2-7; D might be TRBD1 (6 bases). The CDR3 runs 15 residues. Deletions cut 7 bases from V and 2 bases from J, with 18 bases between. Germline CDR1 is MNHEY and CDR2 is SMNVEV (reference sequence). Here the CDR3 DNA reads TGTGCCAGCAAACCCGCCGGGACACCGACCTACGAGCAGTACTTC. Protein product: CASKPAGTPTYEQYF.